This T cell receptor (beta chain) is drawn from a study of CD8 T cells in Susac syndrome. Negative isolation yielded the CD8+ and CD4+ T cells, while FACS enriched the TEMRA cells. When the RNA was reverse transcribed, random hexamers were used with an input of about 0.5 to 1 ug. Across 54 Vbeta and 13 Jbeta, immunoSEQ multiplex PCR amplified TCR beta CDR3. TCRdb called the immunoSEQ multiplex PCR reads again in MiXCR, with one record for every CDR3 protein. The sample shows about 47,000 distinct CDR3 sequences, more than 85% of them seen only once. The CDR3 has 11 amino acids. V lost 7 bases, J lost 7 bases, and 7 bases lay in between.

The sequence was obtained from a human donor in good health. Sequencing was done on a sample of CD8+ T cells from PBMCs. V usage is TRBV12-3 or TRBV12-4 and J usage is TRBJ1-4; D perhaps matches TRBD1 (5 bases). The CDR3 loop reads CASTQGEKLFF. DNA of the CDR3: TGTGCCAGCACTCAGGGTGAAAAACTGTTTTTT.